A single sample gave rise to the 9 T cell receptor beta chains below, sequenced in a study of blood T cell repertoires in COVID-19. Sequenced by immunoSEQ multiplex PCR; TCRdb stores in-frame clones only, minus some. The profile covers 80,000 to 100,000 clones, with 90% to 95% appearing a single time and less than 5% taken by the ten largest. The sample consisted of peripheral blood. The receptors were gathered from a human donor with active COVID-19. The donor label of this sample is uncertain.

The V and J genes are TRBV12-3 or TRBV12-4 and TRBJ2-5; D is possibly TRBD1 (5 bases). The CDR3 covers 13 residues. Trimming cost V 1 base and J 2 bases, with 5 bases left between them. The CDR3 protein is CASSLGTQETQYF. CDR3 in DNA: TGTGCCAGCAGTTTAGGGACACAAGAGACCCAGTACTTC.

The CDR3 sequence: CASSETGSGANVLTF. In nucleotides, the CDR3 is TGTGCCAGCAGTGAAACGGGCTCTGGGGCCAACGTCCTGACTTTC. The rearrangement links TRBV6-1 to TRBJ2-6; D not resolved. Between the trimmed V and J ends, which lost 2 bases and 0 bases, there was a span of 5 bases. Looked up from germline, CDR1 is MNHNS and CDR2 is SASEGT. The CDR3 covers 15 residues.

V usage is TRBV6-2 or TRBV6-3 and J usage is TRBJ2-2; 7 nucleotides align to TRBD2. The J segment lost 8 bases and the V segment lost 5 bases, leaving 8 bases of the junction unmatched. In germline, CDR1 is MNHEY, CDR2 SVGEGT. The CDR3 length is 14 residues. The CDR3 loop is CASSPAGILGELFF. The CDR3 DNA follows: TGTGCCAGCAGTCCAGCGGGAATCTTGGGGGAGCTGTTTTTT.

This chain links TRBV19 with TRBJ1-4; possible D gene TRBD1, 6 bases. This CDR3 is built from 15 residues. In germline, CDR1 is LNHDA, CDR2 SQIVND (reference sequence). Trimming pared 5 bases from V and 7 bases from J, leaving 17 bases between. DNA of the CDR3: TGTGCCAGTAGTCCGCCGACAGGCTCGGGTGAAAAACTGTTTTTT. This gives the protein CASSPPTGSGEKLFF.

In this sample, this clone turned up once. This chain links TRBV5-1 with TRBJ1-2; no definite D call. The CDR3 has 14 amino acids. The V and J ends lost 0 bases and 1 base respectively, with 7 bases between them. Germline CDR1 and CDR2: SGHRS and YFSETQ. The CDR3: CASSLDAINYGYTF. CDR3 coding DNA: TGCGCCAGCAGCTTGGATGCGATTAACTATGGCTACACCTTC.

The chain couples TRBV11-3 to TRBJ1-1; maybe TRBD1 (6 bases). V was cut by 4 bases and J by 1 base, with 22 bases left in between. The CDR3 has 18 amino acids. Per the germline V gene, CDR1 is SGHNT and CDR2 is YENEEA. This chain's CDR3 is CASSSYLGGGPPNTEAFF. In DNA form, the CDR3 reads TGTGCCAGCAGCTCCTACCTAGGCGGGGGCCCCCCGAACACTGAAGCTTTCTTT.

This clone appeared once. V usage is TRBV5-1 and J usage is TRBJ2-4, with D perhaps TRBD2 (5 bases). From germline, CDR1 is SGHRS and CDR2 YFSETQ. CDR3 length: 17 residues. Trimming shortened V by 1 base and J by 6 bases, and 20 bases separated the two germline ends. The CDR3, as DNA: TGCGCCAGCAGCTTGACTCCGGACTCCCTGGGGAGAAACATTCAGTACTTC. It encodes CASSLTPDSLGRNIQYF.

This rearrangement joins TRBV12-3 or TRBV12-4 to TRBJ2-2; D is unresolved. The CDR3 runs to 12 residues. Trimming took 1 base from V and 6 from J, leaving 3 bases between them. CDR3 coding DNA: TGTGCCAGCAGTTTAGAGCCCGGGGAGCTGTTTTTT. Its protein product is CASSLEPGELFF.

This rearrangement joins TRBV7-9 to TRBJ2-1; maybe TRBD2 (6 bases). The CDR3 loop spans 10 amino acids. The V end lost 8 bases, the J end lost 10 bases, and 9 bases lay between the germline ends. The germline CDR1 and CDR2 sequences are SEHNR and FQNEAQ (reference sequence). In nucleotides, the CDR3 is TGTGCCAGCTTAGCGGAGGAGCAGTTCTTC. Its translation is CASLAEEQFF.